The 13 T cell receptor beta chains in this list originate from one sample, sequenced in a study of CD8+ T cells in alopecia areata. Reverse transcription of extracted RNA yielded cDNA, which provided the sequencing template. The method was immunoSEQ multiplex PCR; TCRdb's version includes in-frame clones alone and lacks a portion of them. The sample yields over 120,000 clones, roughly 62% seen once. The sequenced sample was CD4+ T cells sorted from blood, obtained at week 0. The receptor source for this set is a human donor with alopecia areata.

This clone was counted only a few times. The V gene is TRBV6-5, the J gene TRBJ2-7; D call uncertain. Germline CDR1 reads MNHEY; CDR2 reads SVGAGI. The CDR3 sequence is 12 residues long. Trimming removed 2 bases from V and 4 bases from J, with 6 bases in between. The CDR3 DNA follows: TGTGCCAGCAGTTACAGGGAATACGAGCAGTACTTC. Its translation is CASSYREYEQYF.

The chain is built from TRBV2 and TRBJ1-1, with a possible D match to TRBD1 (5 bases). The germline CDR1 and CDR2 sequences are SNHLY and FYNNEI. The length of the CDR3 is 15 residues. V was cut by 4 bases and J by 1 base, with 13 bases left in between. The CDR3 sequence is CASSVQGLRNTEAFF. The CDR3 region has the DNA TGTGCCAGCAGTGTGCAGGGTTTGAGGAACACTGAAGCTTTCTTT.

The genes are TRBV5-4 and TRBJ1-3; D is unresolved. Germline lookup yields CDR1 SGHNT and CDR2 YYREEE (reference sequence). The length of the CDR3 is 13 residues. The V end was cut by 0 bases, the J end by 7 bases, with 8 bases between. The CDR3 bases are TGTGCCAGCAGCTTGGCGCACGGGAACACCATATATTTT. It encodes CASSLAHGNTIYF. Based on the CDR3 plus reference TRBV5-4 and TRBJ1-3, the full variable domain is ETGVTQSPTHLIKTRGQQVTLRCSSQSGHNTVSWYQQALGQGPQFIFQYYREEENGRGNFPPRFSGLQFPNYSSELNVNALELDDSALYLCASSLAHGNTIYFGEGSWLTVV.

This clone was observed a handful of times. The chain employs TRBV18 and TRBJ2-7; D not resolved. Germline CDR1 and CDR2: KGHSH and LQKENI. Trimming stripped 6 bases from V and 3 bases from J, with 12 bases between. The CDR3 loop spans 13 amino acids. The CDR3 DNA follows: TGTGCCAGCTCCCGCGACCAGGTCTACGAGCAGTACTTC. Its translation is CASSRDQVYEQYF.

The genes are TRBV30 and TRBJ2-2; D ambiguous. V shed 5 bases and J shed 0 bases, with 7 bases lying between them. The CDR3 totals 13 residues. CDR1 and CDR2 from the germline V gene are GTSNPN and SVGIG (reference sequence). CDR3 nucleotide sequence: TGTGCCTGGCTATACGCGAACACCGGGGAGCTGTTTTTT. This translates into CAWLYANTGELFF.

The V and J genes are TRBV29-1 and TRBJ2-7, with a weak D call TRBD1 (5 bases). The CDR3 is made up of 13 amino acids. Germline loops: CDR1 SQVTM, CDR2 ANQGSEA. The V gene lost 6 bases and the J gene lost 3 bases, with 15 bases spanning the gap. CDR3 nucleotide sequence: TGCAGCGTCCTCCTTGGCAGGGTCTACGAGCAGTACTTC. Its protein product is CSVLLGRVYEQYF.

The chain links TRBV2 to TRBJ2-2; D remains ambiguous. Trimming cost V 1 base and J 7 bases, with 10 bases left between them. The CDR3 has 14 residues. Germline-derived CDR1 and CDR2 are SNHLY and FYNNEI. The CDR3 sequence: CASSEELGIGELFF. CDR3 bases: TGTGCCAGCAGTGAAGAGTTGGGGATCGGGGAGCTGTTTTTT.

The V call is TRBV2, the J call TRBJ1-4; D is unresolved. The CDR3 runs to 13 residues. CDR1 SNHLY and CDR2 FYNNEI come from the germline V gene. Trimming shortened V by 7 bases and J by 6 bases, and 12 bases separated the two germline ends. The CDR3 reads CASMRQEYEKLFF. The CDR3 coding sequence is TGTGCCAGCATGCGACAAGAGTATGAAAAACTGTTTTTT.

A few counts support this clone. The chain is built from TRBV29-1 and TRBJ2-1, with TRBD2 identical over 11 bases. Per the germline V gene, CDR1 is SQVTM and CDR2 is ANQGSEA. CDR3 length: 13 residues. Trimming removed 4 bases from V and 9 bases from J; junction bases left unmatched: 5. CDR3 protein: CSVVLAGVGEQFF. Written as DNA, the CDR3 is TGCAGCGTTGTACTAGCGGGGGTGGGTGAGCAGTTCTTC.

This chain connects TRBV4-3 to TRBJ2-3, with TRBD2 matching over 9 bases. Germline trimming cut 1 base from V and 7 bases from J; bases unmatched to any gene: 6. The germline V gene encodes CDR1 LGHNA and CDR2 YSLEER. The CDR3 length is 15 residues. The CDR3 nucleotides read TGCGCCAGCAGCCAAGCAGGGACTAGCATATATACGCAGTATTTT. Its translation is CASSQAGTSIYTQYF.

The rearrangement joins TRBV5-6 to TRBJ2-5, with TRBD2 matching 9 bases. Trimming took 0 bases from V and 5 from J; bases not matched to a gene: 11. Germline V gives CDR1 SGHDT, CDR2 YYEEEE. This CDR3 spans 17 amino acids. CDR3: CASSLGPPAGGRETQYF. The CDR3 DNA is TGTGCCAGCAGCTTGGGCCCACCGGCGGGGGGGCGCGAGACCCAGTACTTC.

The rearrangement links TRBV30 to TRBJ2-2, with 7 bases identical to TRBD1. CDR3 length equals 15 residues. Germline V lookup: CDR1 GTSNPN, CDR2 SVGIG (reference sequence). V shed 0 bases, J shed 6 bases, and the junction held 7 bases outside the gene matches. CDR3 sequence reads: CAWSVHRGEAGELFF. DNA of the CDR3: TGTGCCTGGAGTGTACACAGGGGAGAGGCCGGGGAGCTGTTTTTT.

This rearrangement joins TRBV2 to TRBJ1-1, with 11 bases aligning to TRBD1. Germline V gene sequence: CDR1 SNHLY, CDR2 FYNNEI. The CDR3 contains 14 residues. With 6 bases clipped from V and 8 bases from J, the junction kept 8 bases outside the gene matches. The CDR3 region has the DNA TGTGCCAGCAGAGCCGGGACAGGGGGAAAAGAAGCTTTCTTT. This sequence encodes CASRAGTGGKEAFF.